These T cell receptor beta chains were read from a single sample in a study of T-cell memory formation after mild COVID-19. TCRdb redid the calling of the 5' RACE reads with MiXCR, one entry per CDR3 protein. The sample has roughly 400,000 distinct CDR3 sequences, more than 15% seen once; the top ten hold roughly 21%. Sequencing used PBMCs or a T cell subset sorted from them (not recorded which). The receptor set was obtained from a man between 18 and 35 years old who had mild COVID-19 (a few samples of this study predate the infection). Cell type and time point are not known. The CDR3 runs from the conserved cysteine through the conserved F or W. Fields, in order: J gene, V gene, CDR3 length, CDR3 protein.

TRBJ2-3 | TRBV20-1 | 13 | CSAGTASTDTQYF
TRBJ2-1 | TRBV12-3/TRBV12-4 | 14 | CASSLAREENEQFF
TRBJ2-3 | TRBV4-3 | 13 | CASSPRMGDTQYF
TRBJ1-2 | TRBV15 | 15 | CATRKAGEANYGYTF
TRBJ2-2 | TRBV4-2 | 16 | CASSQDQRGDTGELFF
TRBJ1-2 | TRBV7-3 | 13 | CASSYDGDYGYTF
TRBJ2-2 | TRBV6-5 | 15 | CASSFRDRGRGELFF
TRBJ2-5 | TRBV12-3/TRBV12-4 | 13 | CASSFEAPETQYF
TRBJ2-7 | TRBV6-2/TRBV6-3 | 14 | CASSYIAKHYEQYF
TRBJ2-2 | TRBV3-1 | 16 | CASTPSKTADTGELFF
TRBJ2-1 | TRBV10-2 | 14 | CASSAGTYYNEQFF
TRBJ2-3 | TRBV7-2 | 15 | CASSLGTGLPDTQYF
TRBJ2-2 | TRBV4-3 | 14 | CASSQRRVTGELFF
TRBJ1-6 | TRBV6-4 | 12 | CASQRDETPLHF
TRBJ2-3 | TRBV6-5 | 13 | CASNGQPQDTQYF
TRBJ1-2 | TRBV7-2 | 14 | CASSLESGVRGYTF
TRBJ1-4 | TRBV7-9 | 14 | CASSLQGLAEKLFF
TRBJ2-3 | TRBV7-9 | 12 | CASSFEADTQYF
TRBJ2-1 | TRBV20-1 | 11 | CSARQYNEQFF
TRBJ2-7 | TRBV12-3/TRBV12-4 | 14 | CASSKGGSSYEQYF
TRBJ2-7 | TRBV19 | 12 | CASSHGPSEQYF
TRBJ2-7 | TRBV5-1 | 15 | CASSSTSGGPYEQYF
TRBJ2-5 | TRBV12-3/TRBV12-4 | 16 | CASSLGPGQGIETQYF
TRBJ1-5 | TRBV15 | 15 | CATTHGGEGIQPQHF
TRBJ1-2 | TRBV20-1 | 16 | CSARDHRGAVVYGYTF
TRBJ2-3 | TRBV4-3 | 16 | CASSQGVGFSTDTQYF
TRBJ1-6 | TRBV3-1 | 14 | CASSASGSNSPLHF
TRBJ1-2 | TRBV5-6 | 15 | CASSLGTASNYGYTF
TRBJ1-2 | TRBV14 | 14 | CASSLLGQGHGYTF
TRBJ2-6 | TRBV5-5 | 16 | CASTMLGSSGANVLTF
TRBJ2-7 | TRBV5-6 | 14 | CASSLEGGRYEQYF
TRBJ2-5 | TRBV15 | 11 | CATSRGETQYF
TRBJ2-1 | TRBV5-4 | 16 | CASSLEGDLAYNEQFF
TRBJ1-5 | TRBV7-9 | 17 | CASSLGSGDISNQPQHF
TRBJ2-3 | TRBV2 | 14 | CASRIAGGPPTQYF
TRBJ2-1 | TRBV5-1 | 15 | CASSLAPTGDNEQFF
TRBJ2-3 | TRBV20-1 | 17 | CSASLLAGGPVTDTQYF
TRBJ1-2 | TRBV11-2 | 13 | CASRPVGSYGYTF
TRBJ2-1 | TRBV10-2 | 11 | CASLLSNEQFF
TRBJ2-1 | TRBV7-2 | 14 | CASSHLQGYNEQFF